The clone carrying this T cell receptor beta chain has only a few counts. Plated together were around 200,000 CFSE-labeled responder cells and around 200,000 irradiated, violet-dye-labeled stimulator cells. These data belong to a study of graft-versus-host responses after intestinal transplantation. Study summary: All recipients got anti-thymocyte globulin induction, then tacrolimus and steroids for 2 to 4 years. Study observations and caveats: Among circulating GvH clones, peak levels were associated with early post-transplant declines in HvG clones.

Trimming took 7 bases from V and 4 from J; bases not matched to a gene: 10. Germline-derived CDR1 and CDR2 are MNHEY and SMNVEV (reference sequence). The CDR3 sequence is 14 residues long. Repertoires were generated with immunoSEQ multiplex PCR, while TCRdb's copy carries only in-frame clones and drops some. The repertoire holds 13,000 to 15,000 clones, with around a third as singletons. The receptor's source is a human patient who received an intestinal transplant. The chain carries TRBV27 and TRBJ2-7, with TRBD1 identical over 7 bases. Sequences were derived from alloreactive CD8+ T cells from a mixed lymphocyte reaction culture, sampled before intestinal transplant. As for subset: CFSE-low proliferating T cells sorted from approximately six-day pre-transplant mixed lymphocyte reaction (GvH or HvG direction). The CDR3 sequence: CASKGRDRDYEQYF. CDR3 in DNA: TGTGCCAGCAAAGGACGGGACAGAGATTACGAGCAGTACTTC.